Below are 30 T cell receptor beta chains sequenced from a single sample in a study of radiotherapy plus CTLA-4 blockade in lung cancer. Libraries were prepared by immunoSEQ multiplex PCR; TCRdb keeps only in-frame clonotypes and omits some of them. The sample includes fewer than 50,000 clones, 70% to 90% of them seen just once. Source: peripheral blood, taken from a patient treated with radiotherapy plus ipilimumab. These receptors were taken from a human donor with non-small cell lung cancer whose response to radiotherapy plus ipilimumab could not be evaluated.

The V gene is TRBV9, the J gene TRBJ2-3; 7 bases match TRBD2. CDR1 SGDLS and CDR2 YYNGEE come from the germline V gene. V was clipped by 1 base and J by 5 bases; unmatched bases: 4. The CDR3 totals 14 residues. The CDR3 DNA reads TGTGCCAGCAGCGTATCGGGGGGACTAGATACGCAGTATTTT. Its protein is CASSVSGGLDTQYF.

This clone was seen more than once but under ten times. The chain is built from TRBV5-8 and TRBJ1-2; D is ambiguous. Looked up from germline, CDR1 is SGHTS and CDR2 is YDEGEE. The CDR3 length is 12 residues. Trimming pared 1 base from V and 5 bases from J, leaving 6 bases between. This CDR3 reads CASSLSQYGYTF. Written as DNA, the CDR3 is TGTGCCAGCAGCTTGTCCCAGTATGGCTACACCTTC.

V gene TRBV5-1 combines with J gene TRBJ1-4; the match to TRBD1 covers 7 bases. After removal of 3 bases from V and 0 bases from J, the junction contained 2 bases not matched to a gene. The CDR3 spans 15 residues. The germline gives CDR1 SGHRS, CDR2 YFSETQ. CDR3 nucleotides: TGCGCCAGCAGCTCCACAGGGGCAACTAATGAAAAACTGTTTTTT. Protein product: CASSSTGATNEKLFF.

V gene TRBV7-9 combines with J gene TRBJ2-1; TRBD2 aligns across 15 bases. The V gene's germline CDR1 is SEHNR and CDR2 FQNEAQ (reference sequence). This CDR3 has 18 amino acids. Unmatched junction bases numbered 5, after V lost 5 bases and J lost 0 bases. This chain's CDR3 is CASSHGLAGGSSYNEQFF. Here the CDR3 DNA reads TGTGCCAGCAGCCACGGACTAGCGGGAGGGAGCTCCTACAATGAGCAGTTCTTC. Full variable domain (remainder filled in from reference TRBV7-9 and TRBJ2-1): DTGVSQNPRHKITKRGQNVTFRCDPISEHNRLYWYRQTLGQGPEFLTYFQNEAQLEKSRLLSDRFSAERPKGSFSTLEIQRTEQGDSAMYLCASSHGLAGGSSYNEQFFGPGTRLTVL.

The count of this clone is one. The chain joins TRBV27 to TRBJ2-7; TRBD1 matches at 8 bases. Trimming at V came to 5 bases and at J to 1 base, leaving 10 bases not matched to a gene. The CDR3 covers 16 residues. Germline CDR1 is MNHEY and CDR2 is SMNVEV (reference sequence). The CDR3 DNA sequence: TGTGCCAGCAGTCTGGGGACAGGTAGGGGATCCTACGAGCAGTACTTC. As protein: CASSLGTGRGSYEQYF.

On this clone itself: Additional DNA sequences in this sample encode the identical CDR3. The V gene is TRBV28, the J gene TRBJ1-2; 7 nucleotides match TRBD1. Looked up from germline, CDR1 is MDHEN and CDR2 is SYDVKM. CDR3 size: 13 residues. The J segment lost 0 bases and the V segment lost 5 bases, leaving 0 bases of the junction unmatched. CDR3 in amino acids: CASSGTANYGYTF. CDR3 sequence (DNA): TGTGCCAGCAGTGGGACAGCTAACTATGGCTACACCTTC.

The chain carries TRBV6-5 and TRBJ2-5; the match to TRBD2 covers 8 bases. Germline V gene data show CDR1 as MNHEY and CDR2 as SVGAGI. The V and J ends lost 5 bases and 9 bases, in that order; junction bases with no gene match: 11. The CDR3 is made up of 14 amino acids. The CDR3 bases are TGTGCCAGCAGTACCCAGAGCGGGAGACAGTCCCAGTACTTC. Its protein product is CASSTQSGRQSQYF.

The chain uses TRBV27 and TRBJ2-1; 9 bases are a match to TRBD2. V shed 3 bases, J shed 4 bases, and the junction held 7 bases outside the gene matches. CDR3 size: 16 residues. Germline V CDR1 and CDR2: MNHEY, SMNVEV (reference sequence). The CDR3 sequence: CASSFAGGGRYNEQFF. DNA for the CDR3: TGTGCCAGCAGTTTCGCGGGAGGGGGGAGATACAATGAGCAGTTCTTC.

CDR3 sequence: CASSPRLAGVYNEQFF. The CDR3 DNA is TGTGCCAGCAGTCCACGACTAGCGGGAGTTTACAATGAGCAGTTCTTC. The chain combines TRBV27 with TRBJ2-1; 12 bases are shared with TRBD2. Germline CDR1 MNHEY, CDR2 SMNVEV (reference sequence). There are 16 residues in the CDR3. Trimming cost V 5 bases and J 4 bases; bases outside gene matches: 6.

The chain recombines TRBV28 with TRBJ2-7; 7 bases map to TRBD1. The CDR3 contains 13 residues. After removal of 6 bases from V and 2 bases from J, the junction contained 4 bases not matched to a gene. Germline V lookup: CDR1 MDHEN, CDR2 SYDVKM. This chain's CDR3 is CASRTGRTYEQYF. The CDR3 DNA reads TGTGCCAGCAGGACAGGGAGAACCTACGAGCAGTACTTC.

This clone was recorded only once. In DNA form, the CDR3 reads TGCAGCGTTGGCCGCACTAGCGAAAACACCGGGGAGCTGTTTTTT. It translates to CSVGRTSENTGELFF. The rearrangement uses TRBV29-1 and TRBJ2-2, with 7 bases aligning to TRBD2. The CDR3 extends over 15 amino acids. V lost 4 bases, J lost 2 bases, and 7 bases stayed unmatched. Germline loops: CDR1 SQVTM, CDR2 ANQGSEA.

V and J are TRBV27 and TRBJ2-7; 7 bases align to TRBD2. V gave up 6 bases and J gave up 0 bases; unmatched junction bases: 5. CDR1 is MNHEY and CDR2 is SMNVEV in the germline V gene (reference sequence). The CDR3 sequence is 14 residues long. The CDR3 reads CASRAGTTSYEQYF. The CDR3 DNA reads TGTGCCAGCAGAGCCGGGACTACCTCCTACGAGCAGTACTTC.

CDR3 in amino acids: CASSLGQGANQPQHF. The CDR3 DNA is TGTGCCAGCAGTCTAGGGCAGGGGGCCAATCAGCCCCAGCATTTT. V gene TRBV7-8 combines with J gene TRBJ1-5; 8 nucleotides agree with TRBD1. After removal of 6 bases from V and 3 bases from J, the junction contained 7 bases not matched to a gene. Germline V gene sequence: CDR1 SGHVS, CDR2 FQNEAQ. The CDR3 is 15 residues long. Together with reference TRBV7-8 and TRBJ1-5, the CDR3 gives the full variable domain: GAGVSQSPRYKVAKRGQDVALRCDPISGHVSLFWYQQALGQGPEFLTYFQNEAQLDKSGLPSDRFFAERPEGSVSTLKIQRTQQEDSAVYLCASSLGQGANQPQHFGDGTRLSIL.

The V and J genes are TRBV28 and TRBJ2-6; the D gene is possibly TRBD1 (5 bases). Trimming shortened V by 2 bases and J by 0 bases, and 5 bases separated the two germline ends. This CDR3 is 15 amino acids long. The germline V gene encodes CDR1 MDHEN and CDR2 SYDVKM. The CDR3 nucleotides are TGTGCCAGCAGTTTAGGGGCCTCTGGGGCCAACGTCCTGACTTTC. Its protein is CASSLGASGANVLTF.

This sequence joins TRBV5-1 and TRBJ1-4; no clear D. In germline, CDR1 is SGHRS, CDR2 YFSETQ. CDR3 size: 17 residues. The V gene lost 4 bases and the J gene lost 0 bases, with 16 bases spanning the gap. The CDR3 here is CASSPRGGATTNEKLFF. Written as DNA, the CDR3 is TGCGCCAGCAGCCCCAGAGGAGGAGCTACAACTAATGAAAAACTGTTTTTT.

V is TRBV4-1 and J is TRBJ1-6; D not certain. CDR3 length: 15 amino acids. Trimming pared 0 bases from V and 9 bases from J, leaving 12 bases between. Germline CDR1 and CDR2: MGHRA and YSYEKL. The CDR3 sequence: CASSQDAAKRSPLHF. The CDR3 nucleotides read TGCGCCAGCAGCCAAGACGCGGCCAAGCGTTCACCCCTCCACTTT.

The V call is TRBV9, the J call TRBJ1-3; no clear D. The V gene's germline CDR1 is SGDLS and CDR2 YYNGEE. The CDR3 spans 14 residues. Trimming removed 4 bases at V and 4 bases at J, with 12 bases between. The CDR3 loop is CASSPFGRGNTIYF. In nucleotides, the CDR3 is TGTGCCAGCAGCCCCTTTGGGCGAGGAAACACCATATATTTT.

CDR3 residues: CASHSGGAREQYF. In DNA, the CDR3 is TGTGCCAGCCACTCAGGGGGCGCCAGGGAGCAGTACTTC. The chain links TRBV28 to TRBJ2-7; 8 bases fit TRBD1. J was trimmed by 7 bases and V by 8 bases; bases with no gene match: 10. Germline values: CDR1 MDHEN, CDR2 SYDVKM. The CDR3 has 13 residues.

This chain uses TRBV5-1 with TRBJ1-1; D remains unclear. This CDR3 has 14 amino acids. Deletions cut 3 bases from V and 1 base from J, with 10 bases between. Germline CDR1 SGHRS, CDR2 YFSETQ. The CDR3 sequence is CASSSGGQNTEAFF. DNA for the CDR3: TGCGCCAGCAGCTCTGGCGGGCAGAACACTGAAGCTTTCTTT.

The chain combines TRBV28 with TRBJ2-7; 14 nucleotides line up with TRBD2. The CDR3 has 16 amino acids. CDR1 and CDR2 from the germline V gene are MDHEN and SYDVKM. The V segment lost 2 bases and the J segment 9 bases; nucleotides outside the gene matches: 9. The CDR3 bases are TGTGCCAGCAGTTTAGCTCCGGGACTAGCGGGAGTAGGGCAGTACTTC. Translation gives CASSLAPGLAGVGQYF. The whole variable domain, filled in from reference TRBV28 and TRBJ2-7, reads DVKVTQSSRYLVKRTGEKVFLECVQDMDHENMFWYRQDPGLGLRLIYFSYDVKMKEKGDIPEGYSVSREKKERFSLILESASTNQTSMYLCASSLAPGLAGVGQYFGPGTRLTVT.

The chain joins TRBV29-1 to TRBJ2-7; tentative D call: TRBD2 (7 bases). The CDR3 is 11 residues long. Trimming stripped 5 bases from V and 5 bases from J, with 10 bases between. Looked up from germline, CDR1 is SQVTM and CDR2 is ANQGSEA. Here the CDR3 reads CSVRGGHEQYF. The CDR3, as DNA: TGCAGCGTTAGGGGGGGCCACGAGCAGTACTTC.

This chain uses TRBV4-1 with TRBJ1-4; possible D gene TRBD1, 6 bases. V was trimmed by 3 bases and J by 5 bases, leaving 13 bases between them. Germline CDR1 MGHRA, CDR2 YSYEKL. This CDR3 contains 15 residues. DNA for the CDR3: TGCGCCAGCAGCCAGGTGCCGGGACAAAATGAAAAACTGTTTTTT. Amino acid sequence: CASSQVPGQNEKLFF.

V and J are TRBV16 and TRBJ2-5, with 7 bases identical to TRBD2. The germline CDR1 and CDR2 sequences are KGHSY and FQNENV. V was pared by 0 bases and J by 1 base, with 2 bases of the junction left unmatched. The CDR3 runs to 15 residues. Here the CDR3 reads CASSQSSGLQETQYF. CDR3 coding DNA: TGTGCCAGCAGCCAATCTAGCGGGCTCCAAGAGACCCAGTACTTC.

The chain carries TRBV4-2 and TRBJ2-1; D unclear. V dropped 3 bases and J dropped 0 bases, with 12 bases sitting between them. This CDR3 is 16 amino acids long. Germline lookup yields CDR1 LGHNA and CDR2 YNFKEQ. DNA of the CDR3: TGTGCCAGCAGCCAGTCCACAGAGAGCTCCTACAATGAGCAGTTCTTC. Its translation is CASSQSTESSYNEQFF.

The V and J genes are TRBV7-6 and TRBJ2-5; tentatively, D is TRBD2 (6 bases). V shed 1 base and J shed 6 bases, with 18 bases lying between them. The CDR3 sequence is 16 residues long. Germline CDR1 and CDR2: SGHVS and FNYEAQ. This CDR3 reads CASSLGVAGPGKTQYF. The CDR3 coding sequence is TGTGCCAGCAGCTTAGGGGTCGCGGGGCCTGGGAAGACCCAGTACTTC. The complete variable domain, with remaining parts taken from reference TRBV7-6 and TRBJ2-5, reads GAGVSQSPRYKVTKRGQDVALRCDPISGHVSLYWYRQALGQGPEFLTYFNYEAQQDKSGLPNDRFSAERPEGSISTLTIQRTEQRDSAMYRCASSLGVAGPGKTQYFGPGTRLLVL.

This chain connects TRBV28 to TRBJ1-5, with a weak D call TRBD1 (6 bases). The CDR3 covers 14 residues. The germline gives CDR1 MDHEN, CDR2 SYDVKM. V lost 8 bases to trimming and J lost 4 bases, with 15 bases between them. DNA of the CDR3: TGTGCCAGCGACCCCGGGACATATAATCAGCCCCAGCATTTT. Encoded protein: CASDPGTYNQPQHF.

The chain carries TRBV4-1 and TRBJ2-3; no definite D call. The CDR3 has 14 amino acids. The germline gives CDR1 MGHRA, CDR2 YSYEKL. The ends were cut back, 5 bases at V and 4 bases at J, with 13 bases in the middle. CDR3 nucleotide sequence: TGCGCCAGCAGCGAACTTCAGAGCGCAGATACGCAGTATTTT. Its translation: CASSELQSADTQYF.

This chain links TRBV27 with TRBJ2-2, with 8 bases that match TRBD2. Germline values: CDR1 MNHEY, CDR2 SMNVEV (reference sequence). Trimming took 6 bases from V and 1 from J; bases not matched to a gene: 19. This CDR3 is built from 20 residues. The DNA for the CDR3 is TGTGCCAGCAGAAATAATGTATTTTTTGCGGGAGGTGTGAACACCGGGGAGCTGTTTTTT. It codes for CASRNNVFFAGGVNTGELFF.

This CDR3 is CATANRFTGELFF. The DNA of the CDR3 is TGTGCCACCGCCAACAGGTTCACCGGGGAGCTGTTTTTT. The chain uses TRBV7-9 and TRBJ2-2, with D possibly TRBD1 on 5 matching bases. CDR1 is SEHNR, CDR2 FQNEAQ, per germline (reference sequence). With 10 bases removed from V and 4 bases from J, the gap between germline ends came to 13 bases. CDR3 size: 13 residues.

DNA for the CDR3: TGTGCCAGCAGGCTGCCCGGGGACAGCGTCTATGGCTACACCTTC. It codes for CASRLPGDSVYGYTF. V gene TRBV28 combines with J gene TRBJ1-2, with 7 bases matching TRBD1. The junction had 11 bases not matched to a gene; V was cut back by 6 bases and J by 4 bases. The germline V gene encodes CDR1 MDHEN and CDR2 SYDVKM. This CDR3 region has 15 residues.